Shown below are 25 T cell receptor beta chains from a single sample sequenced in a study of shared clonotypes between healthy human individuals. Naive CD8 populations comprised CD45RO-negative cells positively selected for CCR7, excluding terminally differentiated effector memory CD45RA+ cells. The table came from immunoSEQ multiplex PCR; TCRdb's copy has only in-frame clones and leaves some out. Among around 580,000 clones, roughly 98% were seen once, and the ten largest hold 0.3%. Material for sequencing was naive CD8+ T cells sorted from blood. All receptors come from a man aged 30 to 39 in good health.

J is TRBJ2-3 and V is TRBV9, with 8 bases fitting TRBD1. After removal of 0 bases from V and 2 bases from J, the junction contained 5 bases not matched to a gene. The CDR3 contains 16 residues. CDR1 and CDR2 from the germline V gene are SGDLS and YYNGEE. For the CDR3, the DNA is TGTGCCAGCAGCGTAGCTACGGGACAGGCCACAGATACGCAGTATTTT. Translation gives CASSVATGQATDTQYF.

The V and J genes are TRBV12-5 and TRBJ2-3, with D unclear. CDR3 length equals 13 residues. The V gene's germline CDR1 is LGHNT and CDR2 FRNRAP. V lost 6 bases to trimming and J lost 2 bases, with 9 bases between them. The CDR3, as DNA: TGTGCTAGTGGCCTGGAAAACACAGATACGCAGTATTTT. This codes for CASGLENTDTQYF.

This chain links TRBV6-6 with TRBJ1-1, with D unclear. The germline V gene has CDR1 MNHNY and CDR2 SVGAGI (reference sequence). V was clipped by 8 bases and J by 2 bases, with 15 bases between them. The CDR3 sequence is 14 residues long. The CDR3 bases are TGTGCCAGCGGAGCCCCTGGTCTTAACACTGAAGCTTTCTTT. The encoded protein is CASGAPGLNTEAFF.

The chain recombines TRBV4-1 with TRBJ2-3; tentatively, D is TRBD2 (5 bases). The CDR3 covers 14 residues. Germline values: CDR1 MGHRA, CDR2 YSYEKL. V lost 0 bases, J lost 6 bases, and 10 bases lay in between. CDR3 DNA sequence: TGCGCCAGCAGCCAAGAACGAGGCGGGGATACGCAGTATTTT. Translated: CASSQERGGDTQYF.

The chain links TRBV6-6 to TRBJ2-7; 8 positions agree with TRBD2. Germline V lookup: CDR1 MNHNY, CDR2 SVGAGI (reference sequence). This CDR3 contains 14 residues. The J segment lost 4 bases and the V segment lost 5 bases, leaving 7 bases of the junction unmatched. The CDR3 DNA follows: TGTGCCAGCAGTGCTGGACTAGCAGGGTACGAGCAGTACTTC. This gives the protein CASSAGLAGYEQYF.

This clone was observed a few times. This sequence joins TRBV15 and TRBJ1-5, with D uncertain. CDR1 is LNHNV and CDR2 is YYDKDF in the germline V gene (reference sequence). Trimming removed 3 bases at V and 0 bases at J, with 9 bases between. The CDR3 contains 15 residues. In nucleotides, the CDR3 is TGTGCCACCAGCAGCGAGAGATATAGCAATCAGCCCCAGCATTTT. Translated, it gives CATSSERYSNQPQHF.

The CDR3 nucleotides read TGTGCCAGCAGCGGACGACTAGCGGGCAACACAGATACGCAGTATTTT. As protein: CASSGRLAGNTDTQYF. The genes are TRBV11-2 and TRBJ2-3; 10 nucleotides align to TRBD2. This CDR3 is 16 amino acids long. After removal of 5 bases from V and 2 bases from J, the junction contained 7 bases not matched to a gene. Germline-derived CDR1 and CDR2 are SGHAT and FQNNGV.

This chain joins TRBV11-2 and TRBJ2-1, with D perhaps given as TRBD1 or TRBD2 (5 bases each). Trimming removed 5 bases at V and 4 bases at J, with 18 bases between. Germline V CDR1 and CDR2: SGHAT, FQNNGV. This CDR3 comprises 16 residues. For the CDR3, the DNA is TGTGCCAGCAGCATCTGGGACGCCCGGTCGTACAATGAGCAGTTCTTC. Translated, it gives CASSIWDARSYNEQFF.

This clone appeared once. The chain combines TRBV4-2 with TRBJ2-7; TRBD2 matches 7 bases. Germline V CDR1 and CDR2: LGHNA, YNFKEQ. V lost 3 bases to trimming and J lost 2 bases; unmatched junction nucleotides: 7. This CDR3 contains 15 residues. The CDR3 nucleotides read TGTGCCAGCAGCCACGTCCGGGACTACACCTACGAGCAGTACTTC. Translating gives CASSHVRDYTYEQYF.

The V gene is TRBV7-2, the J gene TRBJ2-2, with D hard to call. The CDR3 runs 14 residues. The germline V gene has CDR1 SGHTA and CDR2 FQGNSA. Trimming took 2 bases from V and 4 from J, leaving 8 bases between them. The CDR3 sequence is CASSLQRVTGELFF. CDR3 coding DNA: TGTGCCAGCAGCTTACAAAGGGTCACCGGGGAGCTGTTTTTT.

The CDR3 DNA reads TGCGCCAGCAGCTTAGCAAGGGGATACGAGCAGTACTTC. It yields the protein CASSLARGYEQYF. V gene TRBV4-1 combines with J gene TRBJ2-7, with a tentative D call TRBD1 (5 bases). Germline assignment: CDR1 MGHRA and CDR2 YSYEKL. Deletions cut 5 bases from V and 4 bases from J, with 12 bases between. The CDR3 is made up of 13 amino acids.

The gene calls are TRBV11-2 and TRBJ2-1; 12 positions agree with TRBD2. Germline V gene sequence: CDR1 SGHAT, CDR2 FQNNGV. This CDR3 has 20 residues. After removal of 0 bases from V and 7 bases from J, the junction contained 16 bases not matched to a gene. CDR3 residues: CASSLEKRSRLAGVGNEQFF. The DNA of the CDR3 is TGTGCCAGCAGCTTAGAAAAGCGGAGCAGACTAGCGGGAGTGGGGAATGAGCAGTTCTTC. The full variable domain, its missing parts supplied by reference TRBV11-2 and TRBJ2-1, is EAGVAQSPRYKIIEKRQSVAFWCNPISGHATLYWYQQILGQGPKLLIQFQNNGVVDDSQLPKDRFSAERLKGVDSTLKIQPAKLEDSAVYLCASSLEKRSRLAGVGNEQFFGPGTRLTVL.

The chain uses TRBV9 and TRBJ2-7; 11 bases are shared with TRBD2. With 4 bases clipped from V and 2 bases from J, the junction kept 11 bases outside the gene matches. Germline V gene sequence: CDR1 SGDLS, CDR2 YYNGEE. The CDR3 covers 17 residues. The CDR3, as DNA: TGTGCCAGCAGCCCACAGCTAGCGGGAGGACCAACCTACGAGCAGTACTTC. Its protein is CASSPQLAGGPTYEQYF.

The genes are TRBV7-9 and TRBJ2-4; the D is unclear. Looked up from germline, CDR1 is SEHNR and CDR2 is FQNEAQ (reference sequence). The germline V and J ends were trimmed by 5 bases and 7 bases, with 15 bases remaining between them. The CDR3 consists of 14 residues. The DNA for the CDR3 is TGTGCCAGCAGCCCTTCCCTAGGAAGGAACATTCAGTACTTC. This sequence encodes CASSPSLGRNIQYF.

J is TRBJ2-2 and V is TRBV9, with D maybe TRBD1 (5 bases). V was trimmed by 3 bases and J by 4 bases, leaving 22 bases between them. Germline loops: CDR1 SGDLS, CDR2 YYNGEE. CDR3 size: 18 residues. Here the CDR3 DNA reads TGTGCCAGCAGCGGATACGAAAGAGACAGCAAAGCCACCGGGGAGCTGTTTTTT. Its protein product is CASSGYERDSKATGELFF.

The genes are TRBV6-6 and TRBJ1-1, with 7 bases lining up with TRBD1. Germline loops: CDR1 MNHNY, CDR2 SVGAGI (reference sequence). V lost 4 bases to trimming and J lost 6 bases; unmatched junction nucleotides: 2. This CDR3 is 12 amino acids long. The CDR3 here is CASSLQGPEAFF. CDR3 sequence (DNA): TGTGCCAGCAGTTTACAGGGGCCTGAAGCTTTCTTT.

With respect to this clone: Mismatch with germline at one junction end may stem from a read error. CDR3 loop: CASSLAFSERETQYF. The CDR3 DNA follows: TGTGCTAGCAGCTTAGCATTCTCTGAGAGGGAGACCCAGTACTTC. The V call is TRBV7-7, the J call TRBJ2-5; D remains ambiguous. This CDR3 is built from 15 residues. CDR1 is SSHAT and CDR2 is FNYEAQ in the germline V gene (reference sequence).

The rearrangement links TRBV7-8 to TRBJ2-7; TRBD1 aligns across 10 bases. Trimming cost V 5 bases and J 1 base; bases outside gene matches: 8. The CDR3 totals 16 residues. Germline V gene data show CDR1 as SGHVS and CDR2 as FQNEAQ. CDR3 DNA: TGTGCCAGCAGCACCCCCCGGGACAGGGGTTCCTACGAGCAGTACTTC. The encoded protein is CASSTPRDRGSYEQYF.

The chain recombines TRBV27 with TRBJ2-3; 7 bases line up with TRBD2. Germline CDR1 MNHEY, CDR2 SMNVEV (reference sequence). The CDR3 covers 13 residues. The V gene end was trimmed by 10 bases and the J gene end by 1 base; junction bases not matched to a gene: 5. The CDR3 coding sequence is TGTGCCAACCCGGCGGGAGGCACAGATACGCAGTATTTT. It is translated as CANPAGGTDTQYF.

In this sample, this clone turned up once. The chain uses TRBV2 and TRBJ1-2, with D possibly TRBD1 on 5 matching bases. The CDR3 has 13 residues. Germline assignment: CDR1 SNHLY and CDR2 FYNNEI. Trimming removed 7 bases at V and 10 bases at J, with 19 bases between. The CDR3 spells CASTSRGEQFYTF. The CDR3 DNA reads TGTGCCAGCACCTCTAGAGGGGAACAGTTCTACACCTTC.

The gene calls are TRBV28 and TRBJ1-5; D gene unclear. Germline-derived CDR1 and CDR2 are MDHEN and SYDVKM. The CDR3 covers 13 residues. Trimming removed 7 bases from V and 1 base from J, with 8 bases in between. DNA of the CDR3: TGTGCCAGCACGCAGGAGAGCAATCAGCCCCAGCATTTT. It encodes CASTQESNQPQHF.

This rearrangement joins TRBV9 to TRBJ2-1; TRBD1 is a possible D gene (5 bases). The CDR3 is 17 residues long. V lost 4 bases, J lost 0 bases, and 17 bases lay in between. Germline loops: CDR1 SGDLS, CDR2 YYNGEE. The chain's CDR3 is CASSPTTSDSSYNEQFF. In nucleotides, the CDR3 is TGTGCCAGCAGCCCCACAACTTCAGACAGCTCCTACAATGAGCAGTTCTTC. Complete variable domain (other parts from reference TRBV9 and TRBJ2-1): DSGVTQTPKHLITATGQRVTLRCSPRSGDLSVYWYQQSLDQGLQFLIQYYNGEERAKGNILERFSAQQFPDLHSELNLSSLELGDSALYFCASSPTTSDSSYNEQFFGPGTRLTVL.

The genes are TRBV27 and TRBJ2-7; possible D gene TRBD1, 6 bases. Trimming took off 6 bases at V and 7 bases at J, with 13 bases between the two ends. Germline loops: CDR1 MNHEY, CDR2 SMNVEV (reference sequence). The CDR3 covers 12 residues. The CDR3: CASSPPRGEQYF. DNA for the CDR3: TGTGCCAGCAGCCCCCCGAGGGGGGAGCAGTACTTC.

Here the CDR3 DNA reads TGTGCCAGCAGCTTGCAGCAGGATTCCTACGAGCAGTACTTC. Protein: CASSLQQDSYEQYF. The V and J genes are TRBV7-2 and TRBJ2-7; D is ambiguous. Germline V gene data show CDR1 as SGHTA and CDR2 as FQGNSA. V was pared by 3 bases and J by 1 base, with 10 bases between. This CDR3 has 14 amino acids.

The V call is TRBV5-1, the J call TRBJ2-1, with 10 positions matching TRBD1. From germline, CDR1 is SGHRS and CDR2 YFSETQ. The trim removed 4 bases at V and 8 bases at J, leaving 6 bases unmatched. The CDR3 contains 14 residues. The CDR3, as DNA: TGCGCCAGCAGCCCGGGACAGGGGTTTGATGAGCAGTTCTTC. Translation gives CASSPGQGFDEQFF.